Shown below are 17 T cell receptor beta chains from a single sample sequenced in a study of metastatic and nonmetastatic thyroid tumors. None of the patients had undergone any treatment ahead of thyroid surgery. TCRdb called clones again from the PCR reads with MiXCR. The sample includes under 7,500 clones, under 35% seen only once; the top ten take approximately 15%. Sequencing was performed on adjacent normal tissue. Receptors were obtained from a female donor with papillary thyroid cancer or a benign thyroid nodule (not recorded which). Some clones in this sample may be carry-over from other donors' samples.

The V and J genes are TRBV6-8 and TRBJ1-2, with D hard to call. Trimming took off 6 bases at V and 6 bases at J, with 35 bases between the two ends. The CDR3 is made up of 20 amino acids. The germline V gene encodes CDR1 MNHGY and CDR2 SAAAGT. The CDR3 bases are TGTGCCAGCAGCCGACTAGCGGGAGATCGACACCGGGGATCCGGAAATGGCTACACCTTC. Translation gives CASSRLAGDRHRGSGNGYTF.

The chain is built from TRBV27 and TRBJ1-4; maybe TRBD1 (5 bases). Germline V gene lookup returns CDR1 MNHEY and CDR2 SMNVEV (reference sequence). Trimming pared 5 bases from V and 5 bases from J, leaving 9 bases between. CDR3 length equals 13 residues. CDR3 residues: CASSIRQNEKLFF. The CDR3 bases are TGTGCCAGCAGTATTAGACAGAATGAAAAACTGTTTTTT.

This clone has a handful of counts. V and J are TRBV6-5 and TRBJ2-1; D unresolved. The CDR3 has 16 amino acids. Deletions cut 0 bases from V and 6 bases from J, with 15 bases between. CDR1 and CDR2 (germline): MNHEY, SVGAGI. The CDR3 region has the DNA TGTGCCAGCAGTTACTCGTTGAGGAGACGAGGCAATGAGCAGTTCTTC. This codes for CASSYSLRRRGNEQFF.

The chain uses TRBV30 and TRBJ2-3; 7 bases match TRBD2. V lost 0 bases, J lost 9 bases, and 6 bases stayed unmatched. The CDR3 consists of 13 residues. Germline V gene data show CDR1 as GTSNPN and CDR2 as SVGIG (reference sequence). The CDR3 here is CAWSVGAGDTQYF. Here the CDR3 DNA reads TGTGCCTGGAGTGTTGGGGCGGGAGACACGCAGTATTTT.

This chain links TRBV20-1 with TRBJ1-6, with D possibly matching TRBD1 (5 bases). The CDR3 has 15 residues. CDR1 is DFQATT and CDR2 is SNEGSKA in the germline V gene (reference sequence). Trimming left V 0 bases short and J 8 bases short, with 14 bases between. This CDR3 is CSARDINRGDSPLHF. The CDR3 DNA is TGCAGTGCTAGAGATATAAACAGAGGGGATTCACCCCTCCACTTT.

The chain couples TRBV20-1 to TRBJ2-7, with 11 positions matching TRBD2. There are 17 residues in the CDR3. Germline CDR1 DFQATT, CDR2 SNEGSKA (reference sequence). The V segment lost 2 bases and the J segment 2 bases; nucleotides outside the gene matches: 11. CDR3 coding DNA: TGCAGTGCTAGATATCTAGCGGGAGGTTCGGAAACCTACGAGCAGTACGTC. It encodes CSARYLAGGSETYEQYV.

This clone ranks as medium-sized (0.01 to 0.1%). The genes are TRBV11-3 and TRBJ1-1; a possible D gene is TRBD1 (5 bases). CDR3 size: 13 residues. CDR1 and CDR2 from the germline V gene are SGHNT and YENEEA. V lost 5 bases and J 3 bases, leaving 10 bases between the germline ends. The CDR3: CASSPGWDTEAFF. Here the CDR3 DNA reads TGTGCCAGCAGCCCAGGGTGGGACACTGAAGCTTTCTTT. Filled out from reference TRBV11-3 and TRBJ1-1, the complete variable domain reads EAGVVQSPRYKIIEKKQPVAFWCNPISGHNTLYWYLQNLGQGPELLIRYENEEAVDDSQLPKDRFSAERLKGVDSTLKIQPAELGDSAVYLCASSPGWDTEAFFGQGTRLTVV.

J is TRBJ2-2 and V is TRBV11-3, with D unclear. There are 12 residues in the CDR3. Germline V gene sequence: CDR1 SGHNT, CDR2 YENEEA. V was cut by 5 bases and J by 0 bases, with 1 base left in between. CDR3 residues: CASSPNTGELFF. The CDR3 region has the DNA TGTGCCAGCAGCCCGAACACCGGGGAGCTGTTTTTT. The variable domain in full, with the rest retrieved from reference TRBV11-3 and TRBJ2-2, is EAGVVQSPRYKIIEKKQPVAFWCNPISGHNTLYWYLQNLGQGPELLIRYENEEAVDDSQLPKDRFSAERLKGVDSTLKIQPAELGDSAVYLCASSPNTGELFFGEGSRLTVL.

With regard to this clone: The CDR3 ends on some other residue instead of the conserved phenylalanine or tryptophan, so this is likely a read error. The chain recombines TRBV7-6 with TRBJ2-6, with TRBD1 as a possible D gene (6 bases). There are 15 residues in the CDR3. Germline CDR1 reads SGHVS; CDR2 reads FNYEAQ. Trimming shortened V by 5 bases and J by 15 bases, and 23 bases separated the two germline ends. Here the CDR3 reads CASSPGTFGANSLTL. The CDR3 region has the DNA TGTGCCAGCAGCCCTGGGACATTTGGGGCCAACTCCCTGACTCTC.

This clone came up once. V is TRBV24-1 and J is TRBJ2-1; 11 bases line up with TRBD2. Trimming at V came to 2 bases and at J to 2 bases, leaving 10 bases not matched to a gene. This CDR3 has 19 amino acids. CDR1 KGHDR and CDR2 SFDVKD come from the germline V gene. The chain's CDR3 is CATSDWGLAASGTYNEQFF. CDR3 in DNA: TGTGCCACCAGTGATTGGGGACTAGCGGCGTCTGGAACCTACAATGAGCAGTTCTTC.

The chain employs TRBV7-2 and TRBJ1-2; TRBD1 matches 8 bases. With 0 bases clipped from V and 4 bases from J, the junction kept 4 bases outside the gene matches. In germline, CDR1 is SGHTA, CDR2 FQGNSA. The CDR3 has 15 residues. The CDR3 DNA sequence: TGTGCCAGCAGCTTAGCCAGGGGGCGGGTCTATGGCTACACCTTC. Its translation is CASSLARGRVYGYTF.

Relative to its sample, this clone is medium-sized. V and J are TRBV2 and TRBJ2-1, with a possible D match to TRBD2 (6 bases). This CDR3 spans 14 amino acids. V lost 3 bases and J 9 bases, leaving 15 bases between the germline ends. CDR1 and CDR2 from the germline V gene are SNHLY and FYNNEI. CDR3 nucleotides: TGTGCCAGCAGTGAGTCGCGGGGTAGAGGTGAGCAGTTCTTC. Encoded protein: CASSESRGRGEQFF.

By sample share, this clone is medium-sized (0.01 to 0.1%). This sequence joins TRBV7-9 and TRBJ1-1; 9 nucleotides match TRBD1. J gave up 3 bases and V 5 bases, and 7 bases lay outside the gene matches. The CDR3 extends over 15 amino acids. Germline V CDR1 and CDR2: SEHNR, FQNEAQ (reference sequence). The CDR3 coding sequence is TGTGCCAGCAGCCTTACAGGGGGCAAGGACACTGAAGCTTTCTTT. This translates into CASSLTGGKDTEAFF.

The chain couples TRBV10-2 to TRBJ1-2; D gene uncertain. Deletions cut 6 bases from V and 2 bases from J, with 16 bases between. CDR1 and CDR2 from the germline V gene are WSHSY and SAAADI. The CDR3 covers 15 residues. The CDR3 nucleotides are TGCGCCAGCAGAGTCGGGGTTAACTTCAACTATGGCTACACCTTC. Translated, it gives CASRVGVNFNYGYTF.

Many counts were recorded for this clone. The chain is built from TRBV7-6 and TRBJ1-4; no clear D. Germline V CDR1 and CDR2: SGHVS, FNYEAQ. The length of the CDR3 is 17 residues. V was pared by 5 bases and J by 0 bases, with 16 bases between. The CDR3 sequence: CASSPPAGVATNEKLFF. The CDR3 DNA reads TGTGCCAGCAGCCCCCCGGCCGGTGTCGCAACTAATGAAAAACTGTTTTTT.

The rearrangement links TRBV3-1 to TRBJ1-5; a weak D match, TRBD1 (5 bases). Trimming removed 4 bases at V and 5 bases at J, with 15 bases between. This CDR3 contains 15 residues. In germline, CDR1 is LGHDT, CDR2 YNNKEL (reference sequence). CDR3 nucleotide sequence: TGTGCCAGCAGCCCCGGAAGGGGCCCTCATCAGCCCCAGCATTTT. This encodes CASSPGRGPHQPQHF.

This CDR3 is CASSLSKVENNEQFF. CDR3 bases: TGTGCCAGCAGCTTGAGCAAGGTTGAGAACAATGAGCAGTTCTTC. J is TRBJ2-1 and V is TRBV11-2, with D uncertain. The ends were cut back, 3 bases at V and 5 bases at J, with 14 bases in the middle. This CDR3 contains 15 residues. Per germline, CDR1 SGHAT and CDR2 FQNNGV.